These 11 T cell receptor beta chains were sequenced from one sample in a study of CXCR3-negative and CXCR3-positive naive CD8 T cells. Study-level findings and limits: The TRB CDR3s that CXCR3-positive naive cells carried were more hydrophobic than those of CXCR3-negative naive cells.

Carrying UMI labels, the TRB cDNA libraries were prepared through 5' RACE. TCRdb reworked the 5' RACE reads into one entry per CDR3 protein, no DNA. This sample contains 85,000 to 130,000 distinct CDR3 sequences. Antigens for these TCRs are unknown. The sequenced sample consisted of naive CXCR3+ CD8+ T cells from blood. Noted subset: CD45RO-CCR7+CD27+CD95- naive CD8+ T cells expressing CXCR3 (TNR3+). The receptors derive from a human donor in good health. Some clones in this sample may be carry-over from other donors' samples.

This chain links TRBV29-1 with TRBJ2-7. Germline V CDR1 and CDR2: SQVTM, ANQGSEA. CDR3 length: 12 residues. CDR3 loop: CSVEARMNEQYF.

V gene TRBV25-1 combines with J gene TRBJ2-7; TCRdb lists TRBD1, though no DNA is available to test this call. CDR1 is MGHDK and CDR2 is SYGVNS in the germline V gene. The CDR3 totals 14 residues. The CDR3 loop reads CASSSGVSFYEQYF.

The chain uses TRBV29-1 and TRBJ2-3. Germline values: CDR1 SQVTM, CDR2 ANQGSEA. This CDR3 has 13 amino acids. CDR3 amino acids: CSVVAVFSDTQYF.

The rearrangement links TRBV19 to TRBJ2-7; as DNA is missing, the TRBD1 call by TCRdb cannot be tested. Germline V lookup: CDR1 LNHDA, CDR2 SQIVND (reference sequence). This CDR3 has 15 amino acids. CDR3 sequence reads: CASSISGSRTYEQYF.

The rearrangement uses TRBV28 and TRBJ2-7. The CDR3 runs to 12 residues. CDR1 and CDR2 from the germline V gene are MDHEN and SYDVKM. The CDR3 loop reads CASSSPSYEQYF.

This chain links TRBV23-1 with TRBJ2-7; the TRBD1 assignment by TCRdb is unverifiable without DNA. TRBV23-1 counts as an open reading frame of uncertain function. The CDR3 is made up of 17 amino acids. This CDR3 is CASSQSEQGSGPYEQYF.

V is TRBV28 and J is TRBJ1-5; TCRdb picks TRBD1, but there is no DNA to check that call. This CDR3 comprises 14 residues. The germline gives CDR1 MDHEN, CDR2 SYDVKM. CDR3 protein: CASSFVRELQPQHF. The entire variable domain, with the rest obtained from reference TRBV28 and TRBJ1-5, is as follows: DVKVTQSSRYLVKRTGEKVFLECVQDMDHENMFWYRQDPGLGLRLIYFSYDVKMKEKGDIPEGYSVSREKKERFSLILESASTNQTSMYLCASSFVRELQPQHFGDGTRLSIL.

The chain recombines TRBV5-1 with TRBJ1-5; TCRdb picks TRBD1, but there is no DNA to check that call. This CDR3 contains 18 residues. Per germline, CDR1 SGHRS and CDR2 YFSETQ. CDR3 in amino acids: CASSLETPRRGLSQPQHF.

The V call is TRBV7-9, the J call TRBJ2-7; TCRdb proposes TRBD2, but this gene call is untestable without DNA. Germline V lookup: CDR1 SEHNR, CDR2 FQNEAQ (reference sequence). This CDR3 contains 17 residues. CDR3 sequence reads: CASSFPGGTSGAYEQYF. The entire variable domain, with the rest obtained from reference TRBV7-9 and TRBJ2-7, is as follows: DTGVSQNPRHKITKRGQNVTFRCDPISEHNRLYWYRQTLGQGPEFLTYFQNEAQLEKSRLLSDRFSAERPKGSFSTLEIQRTEQGDSAMYLCASSFPGGTSGAYEQYFGPGTRLTVT.

V is TRBV12-3 or TRBV12-4 and J is TRBJ2-3; the D gene TCRdb calls, TRBD1, cannot be checked with no DNA. The CDR3 totals 16 residues. The CDR3 sequence: CASSPGTGDSTDTQYF.

The chain links TRBV5-5 to TRBJ2-5; the D gene TCRdb calls, TRBD2, cannot be checked with no DNA. The CDR3 has 16 amino acids. Germline V lookup: CDR1 SGHKS, CDR2 YYEKEE (reference sequence). The CDR3 protein is CASRETSGRAPETQYF. Looking up the rest from reference TRBV5-5 and TRBJ2-5 gives the full variable domain: DAGVTQSPTHLIKTRGQQVTLRCSPISGHKSVSWYQQVLGQGPQFIFQYYEKEERGRGNFPDRFSARQFPNYSSELNVNALLLGDSALYLCASRETSGRAPETQYFGPGTRLLVL.